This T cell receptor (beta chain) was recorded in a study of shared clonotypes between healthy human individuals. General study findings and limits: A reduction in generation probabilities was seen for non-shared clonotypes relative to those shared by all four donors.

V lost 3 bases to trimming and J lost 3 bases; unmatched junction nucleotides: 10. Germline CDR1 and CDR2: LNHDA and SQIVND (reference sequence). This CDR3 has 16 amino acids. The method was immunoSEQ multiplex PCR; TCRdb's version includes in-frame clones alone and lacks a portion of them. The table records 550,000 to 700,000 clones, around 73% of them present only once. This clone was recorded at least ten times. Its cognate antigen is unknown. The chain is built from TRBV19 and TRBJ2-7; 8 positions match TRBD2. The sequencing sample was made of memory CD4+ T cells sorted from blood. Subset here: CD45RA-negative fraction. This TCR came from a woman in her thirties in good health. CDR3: CASSILGLAGLYEQYF. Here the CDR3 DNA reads TGTGCCAGTAGTATTCTTGGCCTAGCGGGCCTCTACGAGCAGTACTTC.